This is a list of T cell receptor beta chains from one sample in a study of cytomegalovirus exposure and HLA in healthy donors. The method was immunoSEQ multiplex PCR; TCRdb's version includes in-frame clones alone and lacks a portion of them. Seen here are about 270,000 clones, under 80% observed once, and the top ten hold under 3%. Sequencing was carried out using PBMCs. These receptors all come from a female donor in good health and CMV-seronegative. The CDR3 runs from the conserved cysteine through the conserved F or W. A D gene is named only where the DNA matches it firmly. Only some rows state a clone size, as once, few, many or a class for expanded clones.

>NA|NA|TRBJ2-3|TRBV29-1
TGCAGCGTCGTCGCTCTACAGGAGCGCACAGATACGCAGTATTTT
CSVVALQERTDTQYF
>NA|few|TRBJ2-3|TRBV5-1
TGCGCCAGCAGCTCTTTAGCGCCTTATACCTTCGGCACAGATACGCAGTATTTT
CASSSLAPYTFGTDTQYF
>TRBD2|few|TRBJ2-1|TRBV29-1
TGCAGCGTTCCTAGGACTAGCGGGAGGGCGAATGAGCAGTTCTTC
CSVPRTSGRANEQFF
>NA|once|TRBJ1-6|TRBV11-3
TGTGCCAGCAGCTCGGACTCTTTCGATTCACCCCTCCACTTT
CASSSDSFDSPLHF
>NA|NA|TRBJ1-1|TRBV2
TGTGCCAGCAGGGCCGGACATTTGAACACTGAAGCTTTCTTT
CASRAGHLNTEAFF
>NA|once|TRBJ2-7|TRBV9
TGTGCCAGCAGCCCCACTCCGGGATCCCCAGGCTACGAGCAGTACTTC
CASSPTPGSPGYEQYF
>TRBD2|NA|TRBJ2-2|TRBV5-4
TGTGCCAGCAGCTTGGTGGGCGGGAGGAACACCGGGGAGCTGTTTTTT
CASSLVGGRNTGELFF
>NA|NA|TRBJ2-7|TRBV19
TGTGCCAGTAGTATCGACCAGGGTTTTGGCGAGCAGTACTTC
CASSIDQGFGEQYF
>NA|NA|TRBJ1-4|TRBV5-1
TGCGCCAGCAGGACAGTTCCAACTAATGAAAAACTGTTTTTT
CASRTVPTNEKLFF
>TRBD1|NA|TRBJ2-7|TRBV5-1
TGCGCCAGCAGCCTAGACAGGGGCGGTGGCTCCTACGAGCAGTACTTC
CASSLDRGGGSYEQYF
>TRBD1|few|TRBJ2-2|TRBV29-1
TGCAGCGTTGAGGAGGGACAGGGGGTCACCGGGGAGCTGTTTTTT
CSVEEGQGVTGELFF
>TRBD1|NA|TRBJ2-7|TRBV14
TGTGCCAGCAGCCAAGGGACAGGTGGGGCCTACGAGCAGTACTTC
CASSQGTGGAYEQYF
>NA|NA|TRBJ1-1|TRBV5-1
TGCGCCAGCAGCCGGGAGACCGGAGGGGCGTACACTGAAGCTTTCTTT
CASSRETGGAYTEAFF
>TRBD2|NA|TRBJ2-5|TRBV29-1
TGCAGTGTTGTATGGACTAGCGGGTTCCAAGAGACCCAGTACTTC
CSVVWTSGFQETQYF
>TRBD2|NA|TRBJ2-1|TRBV5-1
TGCGCCAGCAGCGGGGGGGATGATGAGCAGTTCTTC
CASSGGDDEQFF
>NA|few|TRBJ1-2|TRBV19
TGTGCCAGTAGTACCCCGGGACTCAATGCCGGCTACACCTTC
CASSTPGLNAGYTF
>TRBD1|NA|TRBJ1-5|TRBV7-9
TGTGCCAGCAGCATAACCGGGACAGGGGCGGAGAGCAATCAGCCCCAGCATTTT
CASSITGTGAESNQPQHF
>NA|few|TRBJ1-1|TRBV11-3
TGTGCCAGCCGCCTAGGACACCAGTACACTGAAGCTTTCTTT
CASRLGHQYTEAFF
>NA|NA|TRBJ1-5|TRBV19
TGTGCCAGTAGTATAGGGCCAGGGGTCATCGGGGCCCAGCATTTT
CASSIGPGVIGAQHF
>NA|NA|TRBJ2-7|TRBV7-9
TGTTCCAGCAGCTTAAGCCCATCCGAGCAGTACTTC
CSSSLSPSEQYF
>NA|NA|TRBJ2-7|TRBV6-1
TGTGCCAGCCGAAGGGGGGAGACAGGGACCTACGAGCAGTACTTC
CASRRGETGTYEQYF
>NA|NA|TRBJ2-5|TRBV4-1
TGCGCCAGCAGCCAAGGCGGGGGCTGGGAGACCCAGTACTTC
CASSQGGGWETQYF
>NA|NA|TRBJ1-1|TRBV29-1
TGCAGCGTGTTAAGGGTTACGGGAGGGGAAGCTTTCTTT
CSVLRVTGGEAFF
>TRBD1|NA|TRBJ2-1|TRBV4-1
TGCGCCAGCAGCCCCCCGAGTGACAGGGGCTCCTACAATGAGCAGTTCTTC
CASSPPSDRGSYNEQFF
>TRBD2|NA|TRBJ2-1|TRBV5-1
TGCGCCAGCAGCTTGATTCCTAGCGGGTTATACAATGAGCAGTTCTTC
CASSLIPSGLYNEQFF
>NA|NA|TRBJ2-2|TRBV5-1
TGCGCCAGCAGCTTGTTCAGGGCTCCCACCCGAGACCTTAACACCGGGGAGCTGTTTTTT
CASSLFRAPTRDLNTGELFF
>NA|NA|TRBJ2-2|TRBV6-1
TGTGCCAGCAGTGTTACTAGCATCACCGGGGAGCTGTTTTTT
CASSVTSITGELFF
>TRBD2|NA|TRBJ2-1|TRBV5-1
TGCGCCAGCAGCCGGACTAGCGGCATGAACTACAATGAGCAGTTCTTC
CASSRTSGMNYNEQFF
>NA|few|TRBJ2-1|TRBV5-1
TGCGCCAGCAGCTTACCAGGAGGGCAGAACAATGAGCAGTTCTTC
CASSLPGGQNNEQFF
>NA|few|TRBJ2-1|TRBV11-1
TGTGCCAGCTCGGGGGATAATGAGCAGTTCTTC
CASSGDNEQFF
>NA|few|TRBJ1-1|TRBV7-9
TGTGCCAGCAGCAGCCGGGTGGACACTGAAGCTTTCTTT
CASSSRVDTEAFF
>NA|NA|TRBJ2-6|TRBV28
TGTGCCAGCAGCGGTGGTACTGGGGCCAACGTCCTGACTTTC
CASSGGTGANVLTF
>TRBD1|NA|TRBJ1-1|TRBV7-3
TGTGCCAGCAGCTCTACAGGGGGGAACACTGAAGCTTTCTTT
CASSSTGGNTEAFF